This TCR beta chain was found in a study of T-cell reconstitution after alpha-beta-depleted transplantation in children. The TCRbeta library incorporated unique molecular identifiers. TCRdb itself ran the PCR reads through MiXCR, one entry per CDR3 protein. The sample consists of around 410,000 distinct CDR3 sequences, about a tenth of them appearing once. The CDR3 contains 17 residues. V shed 0 bases and J 0 bases; nucleotides not matched to a gene: 10. The V gene's germline CDR1 is DFQATT and CDR2 SNEGSKA (reference sequence). The TCR sequence derives from a human donor who donated a stem cell graft to a child with acute myeloid leukemia. V usage is TRBV20-1 and J usage is TRBJ2-5, with 7 positions matching TRBD2. The source material was PBMCs from the stem cell graft donor, sampled from the stem cell graft. CDR3 loop: CSAREARGTTHQETQYF. The CDR3 DNA reads TGCAGTGCTAGAGAGGCGCGGGGGACTACCCACCAAGAGACCCAGTACTTC.